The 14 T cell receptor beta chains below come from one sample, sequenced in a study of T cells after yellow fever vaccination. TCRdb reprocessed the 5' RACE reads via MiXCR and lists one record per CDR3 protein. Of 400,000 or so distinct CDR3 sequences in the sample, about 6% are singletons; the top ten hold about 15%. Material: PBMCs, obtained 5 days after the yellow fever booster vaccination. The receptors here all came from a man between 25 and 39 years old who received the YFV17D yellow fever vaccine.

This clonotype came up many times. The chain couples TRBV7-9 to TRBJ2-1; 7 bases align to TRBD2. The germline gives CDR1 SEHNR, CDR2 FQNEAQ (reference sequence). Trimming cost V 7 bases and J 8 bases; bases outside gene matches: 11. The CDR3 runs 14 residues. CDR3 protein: CASKFGGSYDEQFF. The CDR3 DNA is TGTGCCAGCAAATTCGGCGGGAGTTACGATGAGCAGTTCTTC.

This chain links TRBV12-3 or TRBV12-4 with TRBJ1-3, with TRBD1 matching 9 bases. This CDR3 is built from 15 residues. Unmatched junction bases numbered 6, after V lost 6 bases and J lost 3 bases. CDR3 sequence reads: CASRTTGGSGNTIYF. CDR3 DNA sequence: TGTGCCAGCAGAACGACAGGGGGTAGTGGAAACACCATATATTTT.

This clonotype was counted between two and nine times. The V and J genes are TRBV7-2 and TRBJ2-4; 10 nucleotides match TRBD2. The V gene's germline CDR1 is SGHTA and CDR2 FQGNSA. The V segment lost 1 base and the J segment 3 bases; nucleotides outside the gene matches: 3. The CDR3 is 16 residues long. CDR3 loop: CASSLVAGGIKNIQYF. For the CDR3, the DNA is TGTGCCAGCAGCTTAGTAGCGGGAGGAATCAAAAACATTCAGTACTTC.

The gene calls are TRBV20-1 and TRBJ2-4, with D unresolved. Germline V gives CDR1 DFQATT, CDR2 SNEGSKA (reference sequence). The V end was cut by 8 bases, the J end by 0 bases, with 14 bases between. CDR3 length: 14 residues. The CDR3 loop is CSWTEQLAKNIQYF. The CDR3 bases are TGCAGTTGGACGGAACAACTAGCCAAAAACATTCAGTACTTC.

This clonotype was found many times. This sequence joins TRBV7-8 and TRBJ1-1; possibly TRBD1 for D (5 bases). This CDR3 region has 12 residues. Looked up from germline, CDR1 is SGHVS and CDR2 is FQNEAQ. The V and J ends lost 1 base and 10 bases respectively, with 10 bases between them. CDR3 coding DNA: TGTGCCAGCAGCTTAGAAGGGAGGGGAGCTTTCTTT. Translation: CASSLEGRGAFF.

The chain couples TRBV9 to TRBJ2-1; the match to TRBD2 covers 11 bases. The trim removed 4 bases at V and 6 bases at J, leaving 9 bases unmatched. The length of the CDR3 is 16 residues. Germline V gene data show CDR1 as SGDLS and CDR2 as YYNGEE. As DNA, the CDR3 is TGTGCCAGCAGCCTTACCGGCACTAGCGGGAGCAATGAGCAGTTCTTC. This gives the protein CASSLTGTSGSNEQFF.

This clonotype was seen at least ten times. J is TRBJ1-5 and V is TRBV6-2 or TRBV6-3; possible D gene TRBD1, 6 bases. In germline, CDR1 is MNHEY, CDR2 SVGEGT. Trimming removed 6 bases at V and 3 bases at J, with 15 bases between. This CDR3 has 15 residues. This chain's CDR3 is CASRTGTTFNQPQHF. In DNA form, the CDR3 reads TGTGCCAGCAGAACCGGGACAACATTCAATCAGCCCCAGCATTTT.

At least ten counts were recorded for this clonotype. CDR3 coding DNA: TGTGCCAGCAGCCAGTCTAGCGGGAAAGGAGGCGAGCAGTTCTTC. The encoded protein is CASSQSSGKGGEQFF. The chain joins TRBV7-8 to TRBJ2-1; TRBD2 matches at 9 bases. The V gene's germline CDR1 is SGHVS and CDR2 FQNEAQ. The CDR3 contains 15 residues. V was clipped by 5 bases and J by 10 bases; unmatched bases: 12.

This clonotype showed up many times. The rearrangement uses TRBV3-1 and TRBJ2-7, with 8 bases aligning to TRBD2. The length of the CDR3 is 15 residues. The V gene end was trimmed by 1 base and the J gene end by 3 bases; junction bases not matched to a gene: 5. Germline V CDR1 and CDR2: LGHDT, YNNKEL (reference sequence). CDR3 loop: CASSQASGGGYEQYF. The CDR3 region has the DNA TGTGCCAGCAGCCAAGCCTCCGGGGGGGGCTACGAGCAGTACTTC.

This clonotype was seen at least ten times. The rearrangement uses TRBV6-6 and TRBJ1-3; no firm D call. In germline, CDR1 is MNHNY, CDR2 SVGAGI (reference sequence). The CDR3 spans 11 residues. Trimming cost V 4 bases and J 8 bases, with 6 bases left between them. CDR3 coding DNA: TGTGCCAGCAGTTTGGGCGACACCATATATTTT. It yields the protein CASSLGDTIYF.

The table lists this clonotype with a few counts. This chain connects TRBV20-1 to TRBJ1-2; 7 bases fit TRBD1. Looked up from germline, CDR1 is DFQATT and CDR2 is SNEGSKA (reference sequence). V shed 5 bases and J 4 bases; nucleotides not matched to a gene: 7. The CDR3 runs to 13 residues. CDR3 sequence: CSAPPNRGYGYTF. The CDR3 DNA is TGCAGTGCTCCCCCTAACAGGGGCTATGGCTACACCTTC.

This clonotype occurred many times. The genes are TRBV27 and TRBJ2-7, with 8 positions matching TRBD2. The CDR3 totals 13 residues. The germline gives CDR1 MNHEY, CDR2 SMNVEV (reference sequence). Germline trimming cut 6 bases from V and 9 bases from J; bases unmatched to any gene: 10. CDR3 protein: CASSTSGLVGQYF. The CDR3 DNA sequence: TGTGCCAGCAGCACCTCGGGACTAGTCGGGCAGTACTTC.

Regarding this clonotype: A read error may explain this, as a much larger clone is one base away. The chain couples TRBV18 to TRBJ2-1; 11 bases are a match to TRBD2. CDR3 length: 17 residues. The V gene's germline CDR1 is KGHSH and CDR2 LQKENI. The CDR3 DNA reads TGTGCCAGCTCACGAACGACTAGCGGGGCCTCCTACAATGAGAAGTTCTTC. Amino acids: CASSRTTSGASYNEKFF.

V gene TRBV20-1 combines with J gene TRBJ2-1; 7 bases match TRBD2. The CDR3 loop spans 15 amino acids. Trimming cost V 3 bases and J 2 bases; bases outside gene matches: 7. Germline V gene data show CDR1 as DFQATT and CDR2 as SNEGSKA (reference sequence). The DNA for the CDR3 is TGCAGTGCTAGGGACCTAGCGGTGACCTACAATGAGCAGTTCTTC. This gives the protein CSARDLAVTYNEQFF.